This T cell receptor (beta chain) was captured by sequencing in a study of T cell responses to AZD1222 COVID-19 vaccine. Study-wide results and limits: Baseline seropositivity characterized only a handful of AZD1222 recipients.

About this clone: Its target is not known.

The CDR3 covers 14 residues. Germline CDR1 SGHNT, CDR2 YENEEA. V lost 4 bases and J lost 1, with 10 bases in between. This table comes from immunoSEQ multiplex PCR, and its TCRdb copy is limited to in-frame clones, with some not included. The table has approximately 120,000 clones, 75% to 90% seen once. The source was peripheral blood, collected on day 0 of AZD1222 vaccination. J is TRBJ1-1 and V is TRBV11-3; perhaps TRBD1 as D (5 bases). The origin of this receptor is an adult in good health. In DNA, the CDR3 is TGTGCCAGCAGCTCGACAGCCACGAACACTGAAGCTTTCTTT. This sequence encodes CASSSTATNTEAFF. Drawing the rest from reference TRBV11-3 and TRBJ1-1, the complete variable domain is EAGVVQSPRYKIIEKKQPVAFWCNPISGHNTLYWYLQNLGQGPELLIRYENEEAVDDSQLPKDRFSAERLKGVDSTLKIQPAELGDSAVYLCASSSTATNTEAFFGQGTRLTVV.